This T cell receptor (beta chain) was documented in a study of blood T cell repertoires in COVID-19 (dated by TCRdb to 2020 to 2022). With respect to the entire study: The collaborator samples originated in the United States, Italy and Spain and spanned the acute and convalescent phases of COVID-19. The repertoires were released in a freely available public database intended as a resource for research on the immune response to SARS-CoV-2. Deeply sampled blood TCRbeta repertoires from subjects exposed to, actively infected with, or recovered from COVID-19 were included in the dataset. The samples were drawn from two sources: the first 160 participants of the ongoing ImmuneRACE study, and 1,254 subjects contributed by 6 global collaborators. Sample metadata almost always included a de-identified subject ID, COVID-19 status, age in years and sex. Where HLA class I and class II types were available, the types were taken from metadata supplied by the sample provider, not from assay-based typing. The material from the prospective study consisted of cDNA or gDNA derived from T cells, B-cell-depleted T cells, or PBMCs. General conclusions and limits of the study: How much clinical and demographic metadata was included differed by source and by participant, and the metadata was provided uncurated.

In the case of this clone: Its antigen has not been determined. Base qualities are not provided; no much larger clone lies one nucleotide away.

TCRbeta CDR3 regions were amplified from genomic DNA using the immunoSEQ Assay, a bias-controlled multiplex PCR. The original methods were these. Within the assay, amplification of reference gene primers was used to estimate how many nucleated cells each sample contained. To quantify the absolute abundance of each unique TCRbeta CDR3 rearrangement, sequence reads were collapsed and filtered. For each sample, productive Simpson clonality was calculated as the square root of Simpson's diversity index over productive rearrangements. The table was pulled from immuneACCESS by TCRdb, which kept in-frame rearrangements only. Such tables lose some clones; where checked, under half of the loss comes from unresolved V genes, and the rest has no known cause. The D gene and trimming were derived from the DNA, and the V and J assignments and clone size from that table. This sample is represented by 400,000 or so clones; around 90% of them were singletons. The ten largest clonotypes hold roughly 3.1% of the sample.

Trimmed from V: 4 bases; trimmed from J: 6 bases; junction bases lacking a gene match: 18. Measured from the cysteine to the phenylalanine, the CDR3 is 18 residues long. The DNA shown is the 54-base CDR3, in frame from base 1. According to the germline V gene, CDR1 reads SGDLS and CDR2 reads YYNGEE. Whole blood was collected in K2EDTA tubes by collaborating institutions according to the institutions' own protocols. For TCRbeta analysis, collaborator samples were shipped as frozen whole blood, as isolated PBMCs, or as DNA extracted from either sample type. The source is a human donor in a cohort sampled during active COVID-19. The specimen sequenced was peripheral blood. Here the chain combines TRBV9 and TRBJ2-4, and 8 junction bases match TRBD1. The bases read TGTGCCAGCAGCCCTCAGACAGGGGCCGGGTTGGGTGCAAACATTCAGTACTTC. Its product reads: CASSPQTGAGLGANIQYF.